This paragraph reports one T cell receptor beta chain. Antigen specificity is unknown. CDR1 is SGHAT, CDR2 FQNNGV, per germline. The CDR3 has 13 amino acids. PCR was performed a second time for about 6 to 12 cycles using a sample-barcoded 5' primer and a J-beta primer mix. Each CDR3 protein gets one entry after TCRdb re-called the 5' RACE reads with MiXCR. The sample carries about 970,000 distinct CDR3 sequences, roughly half recorded once. This sample stems from a study of blood T cells in healthy people across ages. Donors each provided 8 to 10 milliliters of peripheral blood. General study results and limits: The fall in TCR beta diversity per million T cells was roughly linear with age.

The origin of this receptor is a woman aged 55-70 years in good health. Sequenced: blood. The chain employs TRBV11-2 and TRBJ2-5; TRBD2 agrees at 7 bases. The J call may be faulty, since TRBJ2-7 better matches the DNA end. Here the CDR3 reads CASSLVTSHEQYF. For the CDR3, the DNA is TGTGCCAGCAGCCTGGTGACTAGCCACGAGCAGTACTTC.